These T cell receptor beta chains were read from a single sample in a study of T cell repertoires in cytomegalovirus infection. TCRdb re-called the reads with MiXCR, one entry per CDR3 protein. Among around 900,000 distinct CDR3 sequences listed, around 31% were seen once. Antigens of these TCRs are unknown. The starting material was cultured CD8+ T cells from PBMCs, obtained from culture after CMV antigen stimulation. The source is a human donor in good health (CMV status not recorded). Some clones in this sample may be carry-over from other donors' samples. The CDR3 runs from the conserved cysteine through the conserved F or W. D genes are given only for firm matches. Clone size is stated in some rows and not others, as once, few, many or a class when expanded.

CDR3 DNA,CDR3 protein,D gene,V gene,clone size,J gene
TGTGCCAGCAGTTCCGACAGGGTTGAAGCTTTCTTT,CASSSDRVEAFF,TRBD1,TRBV6-6,NA,TRBJ1-1
TGTGCCAGCAGTCAGAGACGGGAGGGGGGCACAGATACGCAGTATTTT,CASSQRREGGTDTQYF,TRBD2,TRBV7-8,many,TRBJ2-3
TGTGCCAGCAGCTCTGCGGGACAGGGACGTTTTAGTTTGCGAGCTTTCTTT,CASSSAGQGRFSLRAFF,TRBD1,TRBV28,NA,TRBJ1-1
TGTGCCAGCAGTTCGTTCCGACAGGGGTTAAATGAGCAGTTCTTC,CASSSFRQGLNEQFF,TRBD1,TRBV28,few,TRBJ2-1
TGTGCCAGCAGCGGGACTAGCGGGGACAATGAGCAGTTCTTC,CASSGTSGDNEQFF,TRBD2,TRBV28,many,TRBJ2-1
TGTGCCAGCAGCGTAGGAGTAGGGTTTTCTTACGAGCAGTACTTC,CASSVGVGFSYEQYF,NA,TRBV9,NA,TRBJ2-7
TGCGCCAGCAGCCAAAATTCGGGGGCCGATGGCTACACCTTC,CASSQNSGADGYTF,NA,TRBV4-3,NA,TRBJ1-2
TGTGCCAGCAGTGAAGGGGCAATAGTAACAGAGACCCAGTACTTC,CASSEGAIVTETQYF,NA,TRBV2,NA,TRBJ2-5
TGTGCCAGCAGTTACTCTTGGACAGGGGGCGAAACCGGGGAGCTGTTTTTT,CASSYSWTGGETGELFF,TRBD1,TRBV6-5,NA,TRBJ2-2
TGTGCCAGCAGTCCCTACGGGGGACAGGGTAGCGGGGAGCTGTTTTTT,CASSPYGGQGSGELFF,TRBD1,TRBV27,few,TRBJ2-2
TGTGCCAGCAGTCAACGACAGAAATCGAACACTGAAGCTTTCTTT,CASSQRQKSNTEAFF,NA,TRBV6-1,few,TRBJ1-1
TGTGCCAGCAGCTTATGGGACAGGGATACCGGGGAGCTGTTTTTT,CASSLWDRDTGELFF,TRBD1,TRBV7-8,many,TRBJ2-2
TGTGCCAGCGGACGACGCAGAGGGGATACGCAGTATTTT,CASGRRRGDTQYF,NA,TRBV6-2/TRBV6-3,NA,TRBJ2-3
TGCGCCAGCAGCGACGGGACAGAGGGTAACTACGAGCAGTACTTC,CASSDGTEGNYEQYF,TRBD1,TRBV5-1,NA,TRBJ2-7
TGTGCCAGCAGATTACAGGGGGCCCGTGAAAAACTGTTTTTT,CASRLQGAREKLFF,TRBD1,TRBV7-9,NA,TRBJ1-4
TGTGCCAGCAGGGATGGGAGGCGGGGGCGCACAGATACGCAGTATTTT,CASRDGRRGRTDTQYF,NA,TRBV13,once,TRBJ2-3
TGTGCCAGTATGACCCGGGGGGCCGGGGAGCTGTTTTTT,CASMTRGAGELFF,TRBD2,TRBV19,many,TRBJ2-2
TGTGCCAGCAGTTTCGGGACAGGGGGGTTCTTGAACACTGAAGCTTTCTTT,CASSFGTGGFLNTEAFF,TRBD1,TRBV12-3/TRBV12-4,many,TRBJ1-1
TGTGCCAGCAGCTTAGAGCCTGGAGGGCTCCACACTGAAGCTTTCTTT,CASSLEPGGLHTEAFF,NA,TRBV11-2,few,TRBJ1-1
TGTGCCAGCAGCTCAAGGACAGGGACTGGGGCCAACGTCCTGACTTTC,CASSSRTGTGANVLTF,TRBD1,TRBV11-3,many,TRBJ2-6
TGCGCCAGCAGCCAATGGACAGGGGGAAGCACAGATACGCAGTATTTT,CASSQWTGGSTDTQYF,TRBD1,TRBV4-1,NA,TRBJ2-3
TGTGCCAGCAGCCCCACAGGGGTCGATGCCCTCCACTTT,CASSPTGVDALHF,TRBD1,TRBV7-6,few,TRBJ1-6
TGTGCCAGCAGGAGTAGCGGGGGGGGATACAATGAGCAGTTCTTC,CASRSSGGGYNEQFF,TRBD2,TRBV6-8,NA,TRBJ2-1
TGTGCCAGCAGCGACATGGAGGGGTACGAGCAGTACTTC,CASSDMEGYEQYF,NA,TRBV6-8,NA,TRBJ2-7
TGTGCCAGTAGTACTAACAGGGGACCGGGATATGGCTACACCTTC,CASSTNRGPGYGYTF,TRBD1,TRBV19,NA,TRBJ1-2
TGTGCCAGCAGCCCAGGGTCATCTACCTATGGCTACACCTTC,CASSPGSSTYGYTF,NA,TRBV7-4,NA,TRBJ1-2
TGTGCCAGCAGCTCGGTTCCTCATCTAGAGCAGTTCTTC,CASSSVPHLEQFF,NA,TRBV7-2,many,TRBJ2-1
TGTGCCAGCAGCCCACCAGGGCTGAACAATCAGCCCCAGCATTTT,CASSPPGLNNQPQHF,NA,TRBV7-9,many,TRBJ1-5
TGTGCCAGCAGTTCGAGGGGAGGGGGTAGCGAGCAGTACTTC,CASSSRGGGSEQYF,NA,TRBV27,NA,TRBJ2-7
TGCAGTGCCTTCCGCCCCGCAGACCCGGCTAACTATGGCTACACCTTC,CSAFRPADPANYGYTF,NA,TRBV20-1,NA,TRBJ1-2
TGTGCCAGCAGTCACAGGGACGGCTATGGCTACACCTTC,CASSHRDGYGYTF,NA,TRBV6-1,NA,TRBJ1-2
TGTGCCAAACGGGACAGGACCTACTCTGGAAACACCATATATTTT,CAKRDRTYSGNTIYF,TRBD1,TRBV2,many,TRBJ1-3
TGTGCCAGCAGTTCGGTTCCTAGACCCAACCGGGACGAGCAGTACTTC,CASSSVPRPNRDEQYF,NA,TRBV12-3/TRBV12-4,many,TRBJ2-7